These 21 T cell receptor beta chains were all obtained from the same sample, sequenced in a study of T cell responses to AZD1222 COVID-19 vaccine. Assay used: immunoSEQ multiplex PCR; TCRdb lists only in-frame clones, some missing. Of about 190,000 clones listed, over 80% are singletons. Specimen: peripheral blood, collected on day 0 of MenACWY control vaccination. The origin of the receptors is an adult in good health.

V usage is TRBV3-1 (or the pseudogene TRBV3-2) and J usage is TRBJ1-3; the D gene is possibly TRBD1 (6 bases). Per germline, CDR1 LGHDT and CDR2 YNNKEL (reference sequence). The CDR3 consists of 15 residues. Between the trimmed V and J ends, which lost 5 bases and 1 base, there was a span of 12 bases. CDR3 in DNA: TGTGCCAGCAGCAGACAGGTCGGATCTGGAAACACCATATATTTT. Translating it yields CASSRQVGSGNTIYF.

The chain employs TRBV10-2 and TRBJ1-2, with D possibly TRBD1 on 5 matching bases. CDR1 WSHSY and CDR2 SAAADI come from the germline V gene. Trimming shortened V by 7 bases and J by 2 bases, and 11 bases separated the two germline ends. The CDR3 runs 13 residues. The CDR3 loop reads CASTSQVNYGYTF. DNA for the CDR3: TGCGCCAGCACCTCACAGGTCAACTATGGCTACACCTTC.

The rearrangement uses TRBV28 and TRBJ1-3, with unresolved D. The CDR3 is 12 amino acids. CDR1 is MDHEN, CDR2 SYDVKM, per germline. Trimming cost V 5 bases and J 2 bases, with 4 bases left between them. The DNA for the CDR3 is TGTGCCAGCAGTGGACCTGGAAACACCATATATTTT. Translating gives CASSGPGNTIYF.

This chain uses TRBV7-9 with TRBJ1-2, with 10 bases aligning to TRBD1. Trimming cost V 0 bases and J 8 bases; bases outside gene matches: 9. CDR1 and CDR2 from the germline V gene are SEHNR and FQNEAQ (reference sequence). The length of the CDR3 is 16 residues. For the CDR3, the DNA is TGTGCCAGCAGCTTAGCGGGACAGGGGATCCGGGACGGCTACACCTTC. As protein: CASSLAGQGIRDGYTF. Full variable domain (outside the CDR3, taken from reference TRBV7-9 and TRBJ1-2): DTGVSQNPRHKITKRGQNVTFRCDPISEHNRLYWYRQTLGQGPEFLTYFQNEAQLEKSRLLSDRFSAERPKGSFSTLEIQRTEQGDSAMYLCASSLAGQGIRDGYTFGSGTRLTVV.

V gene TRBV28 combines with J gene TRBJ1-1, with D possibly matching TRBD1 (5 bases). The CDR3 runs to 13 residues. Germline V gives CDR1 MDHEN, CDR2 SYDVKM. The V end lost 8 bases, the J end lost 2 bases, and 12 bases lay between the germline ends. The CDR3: CASRRGTNTEAFF. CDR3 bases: TGTGCCAGCCGCCGGGGGACTAACACTGAAGCTTTCTTT.

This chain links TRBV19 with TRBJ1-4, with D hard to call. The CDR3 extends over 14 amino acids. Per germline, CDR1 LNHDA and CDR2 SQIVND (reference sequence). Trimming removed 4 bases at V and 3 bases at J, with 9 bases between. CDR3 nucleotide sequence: TGTGCCAGTAGTAAGGTTTACTCTAATGAAAAACTGTTTTTT. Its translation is CASSKVYSNEKLFF.

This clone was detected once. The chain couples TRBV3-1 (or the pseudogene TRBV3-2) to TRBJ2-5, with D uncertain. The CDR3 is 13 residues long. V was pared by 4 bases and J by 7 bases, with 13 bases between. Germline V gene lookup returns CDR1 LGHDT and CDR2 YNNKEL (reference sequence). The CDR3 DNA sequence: TGTGCCAGCAGCCTTTCCCAGTCTGGGACCCAGTACTTC. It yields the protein CASSLSQSGTQYF.

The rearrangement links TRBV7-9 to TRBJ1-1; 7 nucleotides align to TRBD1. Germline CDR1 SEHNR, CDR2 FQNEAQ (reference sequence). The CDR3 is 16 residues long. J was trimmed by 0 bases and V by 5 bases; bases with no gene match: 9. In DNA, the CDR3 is TGTGCCAGCAGCCCATCCTTGGACAGGATGAACACTGAAGCTTTCTTT. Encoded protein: CASSPSLDRMNTEAFF. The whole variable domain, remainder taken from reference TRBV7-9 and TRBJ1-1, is DTGVSQNPRHKITKRGQNVTFRCDPISEHNRLYWYRQTLGQGPEFLTYFQNEAQLEKSRLLSDRFSAERPKGSFSTLEIQRTEQGDSAMYLCASSPSLDRMNTEAFFGQGTRLTVV.

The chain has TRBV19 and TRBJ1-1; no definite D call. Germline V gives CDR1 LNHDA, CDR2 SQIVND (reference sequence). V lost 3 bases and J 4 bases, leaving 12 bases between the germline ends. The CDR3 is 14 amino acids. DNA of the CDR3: TGTGCCAGTAGTATCCAGGCGGGGAGCACTGAAGCTTTCTTT. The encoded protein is CASSIQAGSTEAFF.

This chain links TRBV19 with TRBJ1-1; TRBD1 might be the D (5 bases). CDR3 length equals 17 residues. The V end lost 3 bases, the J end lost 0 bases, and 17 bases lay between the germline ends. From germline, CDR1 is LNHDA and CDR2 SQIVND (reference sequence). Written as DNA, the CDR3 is TGTGCCAGTAGTATTTGGCAGGGTAGAGGAGTGAACACTGAAGCTTTCTTT. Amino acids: CASSIWQGRGVNTEAFF.

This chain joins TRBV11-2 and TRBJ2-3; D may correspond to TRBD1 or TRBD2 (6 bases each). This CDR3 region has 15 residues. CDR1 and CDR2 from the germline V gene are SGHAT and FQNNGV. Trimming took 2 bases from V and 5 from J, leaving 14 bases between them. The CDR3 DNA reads TGTGCCAGCAGCTTATACGGGGGCTCGGGAGATACGCAGTATTTT. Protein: CASSLYGGSGDTQYF. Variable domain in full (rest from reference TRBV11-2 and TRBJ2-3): EAGVAQSPRYKIIEKRQSVAFWCNPISGHATLYWYQQILGQGPKLLIQFQNNGVVDDSQLPKDRFSAERLKGVDSTLKIQPAKLEDSAVYLCASSLYGGSGDTQYFGPGTRLTVL.

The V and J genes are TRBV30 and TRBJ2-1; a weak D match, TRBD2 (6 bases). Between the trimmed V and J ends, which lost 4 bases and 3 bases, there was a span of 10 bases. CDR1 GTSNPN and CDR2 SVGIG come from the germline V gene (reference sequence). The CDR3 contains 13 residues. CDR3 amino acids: CAWNGGIYNEQFF. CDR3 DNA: TGTGCCTGGAACGGAGGGATCTACAATGAGCAGTTCTTC.

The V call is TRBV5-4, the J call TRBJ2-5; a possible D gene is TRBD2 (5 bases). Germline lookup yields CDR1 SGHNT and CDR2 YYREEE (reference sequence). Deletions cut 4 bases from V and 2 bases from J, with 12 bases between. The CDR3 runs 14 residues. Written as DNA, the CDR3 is TGTGCCAGCAGCGTATCTAGGACTCAAGAGACCCAGTACTTC. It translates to CASSVSRTQETQYF.

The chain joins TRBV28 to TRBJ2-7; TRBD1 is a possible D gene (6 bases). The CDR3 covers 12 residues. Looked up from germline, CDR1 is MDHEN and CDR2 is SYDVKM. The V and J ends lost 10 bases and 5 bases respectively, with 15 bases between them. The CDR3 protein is CATSLQGHEQYF. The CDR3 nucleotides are TGTGCCACTTCCTTACAGGGTCACGAGCAGTACTTC.

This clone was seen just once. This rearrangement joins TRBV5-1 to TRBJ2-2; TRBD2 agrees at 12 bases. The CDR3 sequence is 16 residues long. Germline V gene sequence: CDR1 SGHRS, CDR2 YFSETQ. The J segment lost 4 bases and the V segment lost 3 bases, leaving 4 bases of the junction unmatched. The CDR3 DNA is TGCGCCAGCAGCTCAAGACTAGCGGGAGCCACCGGGGAGCTGTTTTTT. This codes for CASSSRLAGATGELFF.

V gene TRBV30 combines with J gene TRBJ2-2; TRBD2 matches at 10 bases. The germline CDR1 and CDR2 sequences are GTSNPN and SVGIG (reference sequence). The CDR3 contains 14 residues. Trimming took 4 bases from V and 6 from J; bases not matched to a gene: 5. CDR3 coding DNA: TGTGCCTGGAATCGTCTAGCGGGAGCCGGGGAGCTGTTTTTT. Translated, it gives CAWNRLAGAGELFF.

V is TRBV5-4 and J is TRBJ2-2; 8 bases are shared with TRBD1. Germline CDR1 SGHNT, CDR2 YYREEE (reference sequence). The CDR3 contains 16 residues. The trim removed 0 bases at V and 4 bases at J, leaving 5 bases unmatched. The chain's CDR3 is CASSLADRESTGELFF. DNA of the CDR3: TGTGCCAGCAGCTTGGCGGACAGGGAAAGCACCGGGGAGCTGTTTTTT. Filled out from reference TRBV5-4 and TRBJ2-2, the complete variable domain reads ETGVTQSPTHLIKTRGQQVTLRCSSQSGHNTVSWYQQALGQGPQFIFQYYREEENGRGNFPPRFSGLQFPNYSSELNVNALELDDSALYLCASSLADRESTGELFFGEGSRLTVL.

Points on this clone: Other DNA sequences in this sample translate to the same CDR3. The CDR3 DNA reads as TGTGCCAGCAGTTTATGGACAGAAGCTTTCTTT. Residues: CASSLWTEAFF. The V and J genes are TRBV28 and TRBJ1-1; no clear D gene. The V and J ends lost 0 bases and 8 bases respectively, with 4 bases between them. This CDR3 spans 11 amino acids. Per germline, CDR1 MDHEN and CDR2 SYDVKM.

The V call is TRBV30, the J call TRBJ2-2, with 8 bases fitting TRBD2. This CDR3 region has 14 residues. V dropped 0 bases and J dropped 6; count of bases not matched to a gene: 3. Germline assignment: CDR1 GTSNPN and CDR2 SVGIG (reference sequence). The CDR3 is CAWSVQAGAGELFF. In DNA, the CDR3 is TGTGCCTGGAGTGTACAAGCGGGGGCCGGGGAGCTGTTTTTT. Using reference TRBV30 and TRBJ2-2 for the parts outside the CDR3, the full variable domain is SQTIHQWPATLVQPVGSPLSLECTVEGTSNPNLYWYRQAAGRGLQLLFYSVGIGQISSEVPQNLSASRPQDRQFILSSKKLLLSDSGFYLCAWSVQAGAGELFFGEGSRLTVL.

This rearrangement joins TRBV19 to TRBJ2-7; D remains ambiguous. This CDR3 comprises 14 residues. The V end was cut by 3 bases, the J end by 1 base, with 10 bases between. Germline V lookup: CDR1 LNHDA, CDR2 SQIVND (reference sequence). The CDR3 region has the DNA TGTGCCAGTAGTATCTCACCCCTATCCTACGAGCAGTACTTC. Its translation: CASSISPLSYEQYF.

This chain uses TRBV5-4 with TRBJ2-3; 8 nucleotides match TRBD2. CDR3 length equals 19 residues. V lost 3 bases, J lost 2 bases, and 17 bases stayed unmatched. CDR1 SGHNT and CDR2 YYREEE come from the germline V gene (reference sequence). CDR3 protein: CASSWGGAGVIGATDTQYF. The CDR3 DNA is TGTGCCAGCAGCTGGGGTGGAGCGGGAGTGATCGGGGCCACAGATACGCAGTATTTT. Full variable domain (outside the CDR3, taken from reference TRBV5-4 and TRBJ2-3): ETGVTQSPTHLIKTRGQQVTLRCSSQSGHNTVSWYQQALGQGPQFIFQYYREEENGRGNFPPRFSGLQFPNYSSELNVNALELDDSALYLCASSWGGAGVIGATDTQYFGPGTRLTVL.